One sample yielded the 5 T cell receptor beta chains listed below, sequenced in a study of cytomegalovirus exposure and HLA in healthy donors. 60 Vbeta and 13 Jbeta primers were used in PCR. The table came from immunoSEQ multiplex PCR; TCRdb's copy has only in-frame clones and leaves some out. The table shows fewer than 90,000 clones, with 65% to 75% occurring only once. Material: PBMCs. The receptors here all came from a man aged 35-49 years in good health and CMV-seropositive.

This clone has a single count. The gene calls are TRBV30 and TRBJ2-1; 7 positions match TRBD2. V gave up 7 bases and J gave up 1 base; unmatched junction bases: 10. The CDR3 runs to 15 residues. Germline assignment: CDR1 GTSNPN and CDR2 SVGIG (reference sequence). Here the CDR3 reads CASPGGAGSYNEQFF. CDR3 in DNA: TGTGCCTCCCCCGGGGGAGCGGGGTCCTACAATGAGCAGTTCTTC.

The chain is built from TRBV6-1 and TRBJ1-1; a weak D match, TRBD1 (5 bases). Germline-derived CDR1 and CDR2 are MNHNS and SASEGT. The length of the CDR3 is 14 residues. The V end lost 6 bases, the J end lost 0 bases, and 11 bases lay between the germline ends. The CDR3 spells CASRLGPMNTEAFF. CDR3 nucleotide sequence: TGTGCCAGCAGGTTGGGGCCTATGAACACTGAAGCTTTCTTT.

The rearrangement joins TRBV29-1 to TRBJ2-1; a weak D match, TRBD1 (7 bases). The CDR3 spans 13 residues. V was pared by 7 bases and J by 0 bases, with 10 bases between. In germline, CDR1 is SQVTM, CDR2 ANQGSEA. CDR3 sequence (DNA): TGCAGCGGGGGGGACAGCTCCTACAATGAGCAGTTCTTC. It codes for CSGGDSSYNEQFF.

The V gene is TRBV6-6, the J gene TRBJ2-7; possibly TRBD1 for D (6 bases). The V end was cut by 8 bases, the J end by 0 bases, with 14 bases between. The CDR3 is 14 amino acids. Germline CDR1 MNHNY, CDR2 SVGAGI (reference sequence). This CDR3 reads CASGSDRSSYEQYF. The CDR3 region has the DNA TGTGCCAGCGGATCAGACAGGAGCTCCTACGAGCAGTACTTC.

This chain uses TRBV19 with TRBJ2-5, with D maybe TRBD2 (6 bases). The CDR3 is 16 amino acids. Germline CDR1 reads LNHDA; CDR2 reads SQIVND (reference sequence). V was pared by 6 bases and J by 2 bases, with 19 bases between. The CDR3 here is CASSLPRRGEQETQYF. The CDR3 DNA sequence: TGTGCCAGTAGCCTCCCTAGGAGGGGAGAACAAGAGACCCAGTACTTC.